Presented here are 9 T cell receptor beta chains from one specimen sequenced in a study of OX40 agonist ivuxolimab in advanced cancers. TCRdb's table, derived via immunoSEQ multiplex PCR, lists solely in-frame clones and lacks some. Of 40,000 to 50,000 clones in the sample, 86% were seen once. The specimen was CD4+ or CD8+ T cells sorted from blood, collected in a trial of the OX40 agonist ivuxolimab. These receptors all stem from an adult with an advanced solid tumor such as melanoma, head and neck, liver or kidney cancer.

V usage is TRBV4-1 and J usage is TRBJ2-5; possible D gene TRBD1, 5 bases. Trimming pared 4 bases from V and 1 base from J, leaving 10 bases between. The germline CDR1 and CDR2 sequences are MGHRA and YSYEKL. The CDR3 has 14 residues. CDR3 nucleotide sequence: TGCGCCAGCAGCCCCAAGGGGCTCCAAGAGACCCAGTACTTC. It translates to CASSPKGLQETQYF.

The chain employs TRBV7-2 and TRBJ2-7; TRBD2 aligns across 9 bases. Losses at the gene ends were 3 bases for V and 3 bases for J; bases not matched to a gene: 9. The CDR3 runs to 16 residues. Germline lookup yields CDR1 SGHTA and CDR2 FQGNSA. CDR3 residues: CASSFPTTSGDYEQYF. In DNA, the CDR3 is TGTGCCAGCAGCTTCCCGACGACTAGCGGAGACTACGAGCAGTACTTC.

The chain has TRBV7-9 and TRBJ1-2; D call uncertain. Germline V CDR1 and CDR2: SEHNR, FQNEAQ (reference sequence). The V gene lost 5 bases and the J gene lost 7 bases, with 11 bases spanning the gap. The CDR3 runs to 12 residues. The CDR3 here is CASSLGRAGYTF. CDR3 in DNA: TGTGCCAGCAGCCTCGGGCGGGCTGGCTACACCTTC.

The chain joins TRBV9 to TRBJ2-1; D possibly corresponds to TRBD2 (5 bases). CDR3 length: 15 residues. The V and J ends lost 1 base and 1 base respectively, with 9 bases between them. Germline CDR1 and CDR2: SGDLS and YYNGEE. CDR3 sequence (DNA): TGTGCCAGCAGCGTAACAGCGGTTTCCTACAATGAGCAGTTCTTC. This sequence encodes CASSVTAVSYNEQFF.

The chain carries TRBV5-4 and TRBJ2-6; D possibly corresponds to TRBD1 (5 bases). Germline lookup yields CDR1 SGHNT and CDR2 YYREEE (reference sequence). This CDR3 region has 18 residues. V lost 0 bases, J lost 1 base, and 14 bases lay in between. The CDR3 reads CASSLGGRPYSGANVLTF. The CDR3 nucleotides are TGTGCCAGCAGCTTGGGGGGCAGGCCATATTCTGGGGCCAACGTCCTGACTTTC. Drawing the rest from reference TRBV5-4 and TRBJ2-6, the complete variable domain is ETGVTQSPTHLIKTRGQQVTLRCSSQSGHNTVSWYQQALGQGPQFIFQYYREEENGRGNFPPRFSGLQFPNYSSELNVNALELDDSALYLCASSLGGRPYSGANVLTFGAGSRLTVL.

The chain employs TRBV4-3 and TRBJ2-7; maybe TRBD1 (6 bases). The germline V and J ends were trimmed by 4 bases and 4 bases, with 14 bases remaining between them. The CDR3 loop spans 14 amino acids. Per the germline V gene, CDR1 is LGHNA and CDR2 is YSLEER. CDR3 region: CASSPDSSLYEQYF. The CDR3 bases are TGCGCCAGCAGCCCGGACAGTTCTCTATACGAGCAGTACTTC.

This chain connects TRBV15 to TRBJ2-5, with a possible D match to TRBD2 (6 bases). The CDR3 loop spans 15 amino acids. Germline CDR1 reads LNHNV; CDR2 reads YYDKDF (reference sequence). The V end lost 0 bases, the J end lost 5 bases, and 13 bases lay between the germline ends. CDR3 nucleotide sequence: TGTGCCACCAGCAGAGATTTCGGAGGGAGGGAGACCCAGTACTTC. Translation: CATSRDFGGRETQYF.

The J gene is TRBJ2-2, the V gene TRBV5-1; a possible D gene is TRBD1 (5 bases). This CDR3 has 15 residues. Germline-derived CDR1 and CDR2 are SGHRS and YFSETQ. The V gene lost 2 bases and the J gene lost 5 bases, with 13 bases spanning the gap. The CDR3 DNA reads as TGCGCCAGCAGCTTAGGTGGGGCGCGGACCGGGGAGCTGTTTTTT. Amino acids: CASSLGGARTGELFF.

This clone was recorded at least ten times. Other DNA sequences from this sample encode an identical CDR3 as well. J is TRBJ2-1 and V is TRBV14, with D unclear. The CDR3 length is 15 residues. The germline CDR1 and CDR2 sequences are SGHDN and FVKESK. V was clipped by 0 bases and J by 1 base, with 7 bases between them. The CDR3 loop is CASSQERISYNEQFF. The CDR3 DNA follows: TGTGCCAGCAGCCAAGAAAGGATTTCCTACAATGAGCAGTTCTTC.